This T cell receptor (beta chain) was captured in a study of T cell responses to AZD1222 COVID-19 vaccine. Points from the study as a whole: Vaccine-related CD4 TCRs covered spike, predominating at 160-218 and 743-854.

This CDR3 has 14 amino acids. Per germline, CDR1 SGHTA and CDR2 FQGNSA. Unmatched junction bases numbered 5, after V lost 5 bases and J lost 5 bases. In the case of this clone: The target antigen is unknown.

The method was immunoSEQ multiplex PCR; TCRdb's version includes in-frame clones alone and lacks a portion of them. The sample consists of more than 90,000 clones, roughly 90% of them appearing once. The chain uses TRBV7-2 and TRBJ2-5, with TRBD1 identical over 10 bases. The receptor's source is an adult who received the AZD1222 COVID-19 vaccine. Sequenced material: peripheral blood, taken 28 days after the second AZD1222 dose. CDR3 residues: CASSPRTGGETQYF. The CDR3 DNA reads TGTGCCAGCAGCCCTAGGACAGGGGGGGAGACCCAGTACTTC.